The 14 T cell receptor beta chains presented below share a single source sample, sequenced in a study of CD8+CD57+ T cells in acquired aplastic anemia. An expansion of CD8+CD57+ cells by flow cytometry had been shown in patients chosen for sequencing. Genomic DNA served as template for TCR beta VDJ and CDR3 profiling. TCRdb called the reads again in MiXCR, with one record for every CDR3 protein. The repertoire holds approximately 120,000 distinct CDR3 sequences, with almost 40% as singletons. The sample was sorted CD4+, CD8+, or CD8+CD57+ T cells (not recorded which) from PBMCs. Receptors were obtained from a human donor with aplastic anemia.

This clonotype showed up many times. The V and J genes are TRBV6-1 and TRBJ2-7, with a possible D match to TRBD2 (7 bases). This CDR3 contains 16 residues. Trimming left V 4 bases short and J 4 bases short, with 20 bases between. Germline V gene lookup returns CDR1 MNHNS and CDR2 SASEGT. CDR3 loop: CASSVGGGHHGYEQYF. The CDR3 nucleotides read TGTGCCAGCAGTGTTGGCGGGGGACACCACGGTTACGAGCAGTACTTC.

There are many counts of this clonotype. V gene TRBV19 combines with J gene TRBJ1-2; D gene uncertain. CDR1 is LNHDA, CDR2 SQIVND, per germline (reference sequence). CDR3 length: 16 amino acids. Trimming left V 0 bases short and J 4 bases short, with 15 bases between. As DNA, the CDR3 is TGTGCCAGTAGTATAGATCTCTGGCAGGAGGTCTATGGCTACACCTTC. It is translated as CASSIDLWQEVYGYTF.

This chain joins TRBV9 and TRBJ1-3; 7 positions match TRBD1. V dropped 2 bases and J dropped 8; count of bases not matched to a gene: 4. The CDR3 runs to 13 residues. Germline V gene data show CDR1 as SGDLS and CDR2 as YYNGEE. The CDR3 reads CASSVEGADTIYF. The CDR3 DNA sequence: TGTGCCAGCAGCGTTGAGGGGGCGGACACCATATATTTT.

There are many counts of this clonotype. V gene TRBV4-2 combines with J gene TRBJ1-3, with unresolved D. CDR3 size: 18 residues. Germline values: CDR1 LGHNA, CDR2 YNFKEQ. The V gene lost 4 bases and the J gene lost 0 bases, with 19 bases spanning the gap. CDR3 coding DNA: TGTGCCAGCAGCCCCCGGCAGTCCCCGATACCCTCTGGAAACACCATATATTTT. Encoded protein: CASSPRQSPIPSGNTIYF.

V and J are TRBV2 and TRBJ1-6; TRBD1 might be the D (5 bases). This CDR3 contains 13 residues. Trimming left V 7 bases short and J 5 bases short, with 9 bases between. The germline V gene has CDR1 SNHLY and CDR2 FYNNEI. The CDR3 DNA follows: TGTGCCAGCACGACAGAAAATAATTCACCCCTCCACTTT. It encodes CASTTENNSPLHF.

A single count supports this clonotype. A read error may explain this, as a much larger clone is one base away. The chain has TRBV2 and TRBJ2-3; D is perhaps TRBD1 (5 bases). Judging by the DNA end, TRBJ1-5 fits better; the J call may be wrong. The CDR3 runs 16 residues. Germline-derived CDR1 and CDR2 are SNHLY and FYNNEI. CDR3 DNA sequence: TGTGCCAGCAGCTTAGGGGTTGTTCGGATCACAGATACGCAGCATTTT. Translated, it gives CASSLGVVRITDTQHF.

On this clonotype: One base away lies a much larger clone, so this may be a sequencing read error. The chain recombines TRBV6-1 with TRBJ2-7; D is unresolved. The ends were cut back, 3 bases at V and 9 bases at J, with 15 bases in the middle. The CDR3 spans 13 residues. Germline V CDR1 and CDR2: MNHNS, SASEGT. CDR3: CASSENGPLGQYV. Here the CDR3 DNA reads TGTGCCAGCAGTGAGAACGGGCCCCTCGGGCAGTACGTC.

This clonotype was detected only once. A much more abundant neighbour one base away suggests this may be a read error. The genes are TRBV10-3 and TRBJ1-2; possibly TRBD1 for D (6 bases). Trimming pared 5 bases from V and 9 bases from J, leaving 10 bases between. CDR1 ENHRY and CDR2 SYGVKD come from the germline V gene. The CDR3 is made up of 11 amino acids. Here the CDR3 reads CAISWTASYTF. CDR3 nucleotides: TGTGCCATCAGTTGGACAGCCAGCTACACCTTC.

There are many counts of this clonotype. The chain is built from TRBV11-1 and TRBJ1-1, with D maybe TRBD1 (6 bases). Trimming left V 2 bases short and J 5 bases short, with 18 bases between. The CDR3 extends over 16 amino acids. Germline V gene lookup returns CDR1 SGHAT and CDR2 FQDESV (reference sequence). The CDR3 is CASSLKGGLGQTEAFF. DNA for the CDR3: TGTGCCAGCAGCTTAAAGGGGGGGCTGGGGCAAACTGAAGCTTTCTTT.

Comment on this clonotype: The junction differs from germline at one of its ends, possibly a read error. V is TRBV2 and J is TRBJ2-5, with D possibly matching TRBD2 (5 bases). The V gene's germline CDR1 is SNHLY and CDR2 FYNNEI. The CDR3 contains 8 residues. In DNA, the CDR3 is TGTGCCAGCAGTCGAGGAGGCTTC. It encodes CASSRGGF.

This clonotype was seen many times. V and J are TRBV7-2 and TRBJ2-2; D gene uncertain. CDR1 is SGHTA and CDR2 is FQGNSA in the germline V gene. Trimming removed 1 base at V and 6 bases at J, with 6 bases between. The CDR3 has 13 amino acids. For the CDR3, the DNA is TGTGCCAGCAGCTTAGGAAGGGCCGGGGAGCTGTTTTTT. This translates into CASSLGRAGELFF.

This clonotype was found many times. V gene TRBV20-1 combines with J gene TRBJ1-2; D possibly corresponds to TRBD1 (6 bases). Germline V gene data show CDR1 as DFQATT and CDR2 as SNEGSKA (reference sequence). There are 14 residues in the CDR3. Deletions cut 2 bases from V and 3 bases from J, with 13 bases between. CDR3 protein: CSARQTGLDYGYTF. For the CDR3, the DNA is TGCAGTGCTAGACAAACAGGGTTGGACTATGGCTACACCTTC.

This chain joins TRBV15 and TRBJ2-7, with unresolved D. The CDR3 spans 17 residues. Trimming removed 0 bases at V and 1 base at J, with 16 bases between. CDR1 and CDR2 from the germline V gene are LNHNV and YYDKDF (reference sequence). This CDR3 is CATSRDIGDGTSYEQYF. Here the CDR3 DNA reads TGTGCCACCAGCAGAGATATTGGGGATGGTACATCCTACGAGCAGTACTTC.

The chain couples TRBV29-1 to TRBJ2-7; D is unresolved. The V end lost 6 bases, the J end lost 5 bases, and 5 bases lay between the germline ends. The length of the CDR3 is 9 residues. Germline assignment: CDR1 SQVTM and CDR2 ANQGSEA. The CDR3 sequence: CSVTHEQYF. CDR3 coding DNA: TGCAGCGTGACACACGAGCAGTACTTC.